A single sample is the source of the 29 T cell receptor beta chains below, sequenced in a study of neoadjuvant anti-PD-1 for oral cavity cancer (dated by TCRdb to the early 2020s). Library preparation was by the immunoSEQ multiplex PCR assay. What TCRdb holds here is the immuneACCESS table cut down to in-frame rearrangements. Part of the clones is not present; checked against another copy, under half of the missing clones reflect an unresolved V gene, and the others are unexplained. This sample is represented by about 14,000 clones; 50% to 70% of them were singletons. The ten top clones hold 2% to 2.5% of the sample. The time point label, read with the paper, signifies: before neoadjuvant nivolumab. Here the sequenced sample was PBMCs, taken before nivolumab (anti-PD-1) treatment. The receptors come from a person between 35 and 79 years old with oral cavity squamous cell carcinoma.

This clone was detected a few times. The rearrangement links TRBV23-1 to TRBJ2-3; 9 nucleotides agree with TRBD1. TRBV23-1 is an open reading frame, and its role is uncertain. The CDR3 sequence is 15 residues long. The V and J ends lost 4 bases and 3 bases, in that order; junction bases with no gene match: 5. CDR3 DNA: TGCGCCAGCAGTCCTGGACAGGGGTTGACAGATACGCAGTATTTT. This encodes CASSPGQGLTDTQYF.

The chain recombines TRBV11-2 with TRBJ2-1; 11 bases agree with TRBD1. Germline V gene sequence: CDR1 SGHAT, CDR2 FQNNGV. The CDR3 runs to 19 residues. V lost 4 bases, J lost 8 bases, and 19 bases stayed unmatched. This chain's CDR3 is CASSSTSSGTGGNLYEQFF. In DNA, the CDR3 is TGTGCCAGCAGCTCCACTTCATCCGGGACAGGGGGAAACCTCTATGAGCAGTTCTTC. Supplemented by reference TRBV11-2 and TRBJ2-1, the full variable domain reads EAGVAQSPRYKIIEKRQSVAFWCNPISGHATLYWYQQILGQGPKLLIQFQNNGVVDDSQLPKDRFSAERLKGVDSTLKIQPAKLEDSAVYLCASSSTSSGTGGNLYEQFFGPGTRLTVL.

This rearrangement joins TRBV5-1 to TRBJ1-1; D may be TRBD1 (5 bases). CDR3 length: 15 amino acids. Germline assignment: CDR1 SGHRS and CDR2 YFSETQ. Trimming took off 4 bases at V and 6 bases at J, with 19 bases between the two ends. In DNA form, the CDR3 reads TGCGCCAGCAGCGAAAGGCCGGGGCCCTGGGCTGAAGCTTTCTTT. It translates to CASSERPGPWAEAFF.

As DNA, the CDR3 is TGCGCCAGCAGCCCCCGGGACACCTTCACAGATACGCAGTATTTT. Translation: CASSPRDTFTDTQYF. This sequence joins TRBV5-1 and TRBJ2-3; possible D gene TRBD1, 6 bases. Trimming cost V 4 bases and J 2 bases, with 14 bases left between them. The CDR3 length is 15 residues. The germline CDR1 and CDR2 sequences are SGHRS and YFSETQ.

The V call is TRBV29-1, the J call TRBJ1-5, with D perhaps TRBD1 (6 bases). CDR1 and CDR2 from the germline V gene are SQVTM and ANQGSEA. CDR3 length equals 13 residues. The V and J ends lost 4 bases and 1 base respectively, with 8 bases between them. The CDR3 coding sequence is TGCAGCGTTGGGCAGGGGAGCAATCAGCCCCAGCATTTT. Translation: CSVGQGSNQPQHF.

The rearrangement uses TRBV2 and TRBJ2-2, with unresolved D. CDR3 size: 12 residues. The V gene lost 6 bases and the J gene lost 3 bases, with 5 bases spanning the gap. Germline CDR1 and CDR2: SNHLY and FYNNEI. CDR3 amino acids: CASRRDTGELFF. In nucleotides, the CDR3 is TGTGCCAGCAGGCGTGACACCGGGGAGCTGTTTTTT.

The chain carries TRBV5-1 and TRBJ2-1; 8 positions match TRBD1. The germline V gene encodes CDR1 SGHRS and CDR2 YFSETQ. With 3 bases clipped from V and 9 bases from J, the junction kept 8 bases outside the gene matches. CDR3 length equals 14 residues. The chain's CDR3 is CASSSRGRVGEQFF. The CDR3 nucleotides read TGCGCCAGCAGCTCCAGGGGGCGGGTTGGTGAGCAGTTCTTC.

This clone came up a few times. This rearrangement joins TRBV4-1 to TRBJ2-1; 7 nucleotides line up with TRBD2. V dropped 4 bases and J dropped 0; count of bases not matched to a gene: 12. CDR1 and CDR2 from the germline V gene are MGHRA and YSYEKL. The CDR3 totals 18 residues. CDR3 sequence reads: CASSRHNSGTASYNEQFF. CDR3 coding DNA: TGCGCCAGCAGCCGCCATAACAGCGGGACCGCCTCCTACAATGAGCAGTTCTTC.

CDR3 DNA sequence: TGTGCCAGCAGCTCTGAGGCGGGGTCCAAAAACATTCAGTACTTC. As protein: CASSSEAGSKNIQYF. The J gene is TRBJ2-4, the V gene TRBV7-2; the D gene is possibly TRBD2 (6 bases). Trimming removed 4 bases from V and 2 bases from J, with 12 bases in between. CDR1 and CDR2 from the germline V gene are SGHTA and FQGNSA. The CDR3 has 15 residues.

The J gene is TRBJ2-3, the V gene TRBV2, with TRBD1 as a possible D gene (5 bases). There are 14 residues in the CDR3. V was cut by 4 bases and J by 0 bases, with 8 bases left in between. Germline CDR1 is SNHLY and CDR2 is FYNNEI. Here the CDR3 DNA reads TGTGCCAGCAGTGGACAGTTTAGCACAGATACGCAGTATTTT. As protein: CASSGQFSTDTQYF. The entire variable domain, with the rest obtained from reference TRBV2 and TRBJ2-3, is as follows: EPEVTQTPSHQVTQMGQEVILRCVPISNHLYFYWYRQILGQKVEFLVSFYNNEISEKSEIFDDQFSVERPDGSNFTLKIRSTKLEDSAMYFCASSGQFSTDTQYFGPGTRLTVL.

This clone was found a few times. The V and J genes are TRBV7-2 and TRBJ2-3, with 8 bases identical to TRBD2. The germline CDR1 and CDR2 sequences are SGHTA and FQGNSA. V lost 5 bases to trimming and J lost 7 bases; unmatched junction nucleotides: 20. CDR3 size: 18 residues. CDR3 in amino acids: CASSPGMGQRGPTNTQYF. As DNA, the CDR3 is TGTGCCAGCAGCCCGGGGATGGGGCAGCGGGGGCCCACGAATACGCAGTATTTT.

CDR3 nucleotides: TGTGCCAGCAGCTTCCCGACGGGCAGCGCAGGGGGGCCCCAGTTCTTC. Translating gives CASSFPTGSAGGPQFF. The chain joins TRBV5-6 to TRBJ2-1; a possible D gene is TRBD1 (7 bases). Germline V gives CDR1 SGHDT, CDR2 YYEEEE. The CDR3 totals 16 residues. The germline V and J ends were trimmed by 2 bases and 13 bases, with 25 bases remaining between them.

The sample holds a few counts of this clone. The CDR3 nucleotides read TGTGCCAGCCAACAGGGCGAATCCTACAATGAGCAGTTCTTC. Protein: CASQQGESYNEQFF. This chain connects TRBV28 to TRBJ2-1, with D tentatively TRBD1 (6 bases). The CDR3 sequence is 14 residues long. The V gene's germline CDR1 is MDHEN and CDR2 SYDVKM. Trimming removed 8 bases from V and 1 base from J, with 12 bases in between.

V is TRBV14 and J is TRBJ2-1, with 8 bases aligning to TRBD2. Germline V gene sequence: CDR1 SGHDN, CDR2 FVKESK. The CDR3 consists of 15 residues. Losses at the gene ends were 4 bases for V and 5 bases for J; bases not matched to a gene: 7. The DNA of the CDR3 is TGTGCCAGCAGCCCCTCTGGCGGGGGGCACAATGAGCAGTTCTTC. Protein sequence: CASSPSGGGHNEQFF. The full variable domain, its missing parts supplied by reference TRBV14 and TRBJ2-1, is EAGVTQFPSHSVIEKGQTVTLRCDPISGHDNLYWYRRVMGKEIKFLLHFVKESKQDESGMPNNRFLAERTGGTYSTLKVQPAELEDSGVYFCASSPSGGGHNEQFFGPGTRLTVL.

The chain links TRBV7-9 to TRBJ2-3; possible D gene TRBD2, 5 bases. The CDR3 is made up of 15 amino acids. V gave up 1 base and J gave up 8 bases, with 16 bases separating them. Germline CDR1 is SEHNR and CDR2 is FQNEAQ (reference sequence). The CDR3 spells CASSLGGSLGGTQYF. Written as DNA, the CDR3 is TGTGCCAGCAGCTTAGGCGGCAGCCTAGGAGGTACGCAGTATTTT.

This clone came up a few times. V is TRBV5-1 and J is TRBJ2-4, with D perhaps TRBD1 (6 bases). The CDR3 has 14 amino acids. Germline V gene lookup returns CDR1 SGHRS and CDR2 YFSETQ. Between the trimmed V and J ends, which lost 0 bases and 3 bases, there was a span of 7 bases. CDR3: CASSLAGVKNIQYF. The CDR3, as DNA: TGCGCCAGCAGCTTGGCAGGGGTCAAAAACATTCAGTACTTC. The variable domain in full, with the rest retrieved from reference TRBV5-1 and TRBJ2-4, is KAGVTQTPRYLIKTRGQQVTLSCSPISGHRSVSWYQQTPGQGLQFLFEYFSETQRNKGNFPGRFSGRQFSNSRSEMNVSTLELGDSALYLCASSLAGVKNIQYFGAGTRLSVL.

The chain employs TRBV7-2 and TRBJ1-2; D not resolved. The CDR3 contains 11 residues. V was clipped by 1 base and J by 6 bases, with 3 bases between them. Looked up from germline, CDR1 is SGHTA and CDR2 is FQGNSA. CDR3 sequence (DNA): TGTGCCAGCAGCTTAGGCGATGGCTACACCTTC. It yields the protein CASSLGDGYTF.

In this sample, this clone turned up a few times. V gene TRBV6-6 combines with J gene TRBJ1-6; D is possibly TRBD1 (6 bases). The V gene lost 0 bases and the J gene lost 8 bases, with 11 bases spanning the gap. There are 15 residues in the CDR3. The germline V gene encodes CDR1 MNHNY and CDR2 SVGAGI (reference sequence). CDR3 protein: CASSYSSGDYSPLHF. The CDR3 bases are TGTGCCAGCAGTTACTCATCAGGGGATTATTCACCCCTCCACTTT.

This clone was seen more than once but under ten times. The chain links TRBV11-2 to TRBJ1-6; 7 positions agree with TRBD1. V gave up 6 bases and J gave up 5 bases; unmatched junction bases: 4. The germline V gene has CDR1 SGHAT and CDR2 FQNNGV. There are 14 residues in the CDR3. The CDR3: CASRPTGNNSPLHF. The CDR3 DNA reads TGTGCCAGCAGACCGACAGGGAATAATTCACCCCTCCACTTT.

The chain recombines TRBV5-4 with TRBJ2-7, with 9 positions matching TRBD1. Germline V gene sequence: CDR1 SGHNT, CDR2 YYREEE (reference sequence). The ends lost 0 bases at V and 4 bases at J; junction bases unmatched: 5. The CDR3 contains 15 residues. The CDR3 spells CASSLEQGAGYEQYF. The CDR3 bases are TGTGCCAGCAGCTTGGAACAGGGGGCCGGGTACGAGCAGTACTTC.

CDR3 protein: CASKRGALAGWTEAFF. Written as DNA, the CDR3 is TGTGCCAGTAAAAGAGGGGCCCTAGCCGGATGGACTGAAGCTTTCTTT. The chain links TRBV19 to TRBJ1-1, with a tentative D call TRBD1 (5 bases). Trimming left V 7 bases short and J 5 bases short, with 23 bases between. This CDR3 has 16 residues. In germline, CDR1 is LNHDA, CDR2 SQIVND (reference sequence). Full variable domain (remainder filled in from reference TRBV19 and TRBJ1-1): DGGITQSPKYLFRKEGQNVTLSCEQNLNHDAMYWYRQDPGQGLRLIYYSQIVNDFQKGDIAEGYSVSREKKESFPLTVTSAQKNPTAFYLCASKRGALAGWTEAFFGQGTRLTVV.

This clone was found a few times. CDR3 in DNA: TGTGCCAGCAGTTCCCGGGACAGGGGTATCTACGAGCAGTACTTC. It specifies CASSSRDRGIYEQYF. The chain is built from TRBV27 and TRBJ2-7; TRBD1 matches 10 bases. Looked up from germline, CDR1 is MNHEY and CDR2 is SMNVEV (reference sequence). This CDR3 contains 15 residues. The J segment lost 3 bases and the V segment lost 4 bases, leaving 6 bases of the junction unmatched.

The CDR3 DNA follows: TGTGCCAGTAGTTTTCCACGGGGGAGCTCCTACAATGAGCAGTTCTTC. Encoded protein: CASSFPRGSSYNEQFF. The gene calls are TRBV19 and TRBJ2-1, with D perhaps TRBD2 (6 bases). Germline V gene data show CDR1 as LNHDA and CDR2 as SQIVND (reference sequence). The V end lost 5 bases, the J end lost 0 bases, and 14 bases lay between the germline ends. The CDR3 runs 16 residues.

This clone was detected a few times. The chain couples TRBV4-2 to TRBJ2-2; 10 nucleotides align to TRBD2. V was clipped by 0 bases and J by 6 bases; unmatched bases: 4. The CDR3 has 16 residues. Per the germline V gene, CDR1 is LGHNA and CDR2 is YNFKEQ. CDR3 sequence: CASSQESSGRSGELFF. The CDR3 nucleotides are TGTGCCAGCAGCCAAGAAAGTAGCGGGAGGTCCGGGGAGCTGTTTTTT.

This chain connects TRBV19 to TRBJ1-2; 11 positions match TRBD1. The germline V gene has CDR1 LNHDA and CDR2 SQIVND (reference sequence). J lost 6 bases, V lost 7 bases, and 19 bases had no gene match. This CDR3 is built from 18 residues. The CDR3 nucleotides read TGTGCCAGTAACCATATACCCGGACAGGGGGCGGATGGGCATGGCTACACCTTC. Protein product: CASNHIPGQGADGHGYTF.

This clone was counted between two and nine times. The gene calls are TRBV5-5 and TRBJ1-5, with TRBD1 matching 10 bases. This CDR3 has 17 residues. V lost 4 bases, J lost 2 bases, and 9 bases stayed unmatched. CDR1 and CDR2 from the germline V gene are SGHKS and YYEKEE (reference sequence). CDR3 amino acids: CASSKDRGLNGNQPQHF. DNA of the CDR3: TGTGCCAGCAGCAAGGACAGGGGGTTGAACGGCAATCAGCCCCAGCATTTT.

The CDR3 reads CASSSRQASYNSPLHF. The CDR3 bases are TGTGCCAGCAGCTCCAGACAGGCCTCCTATAATTCACCCCTCCACTTT. This chain uses TRBV2 with TRBJ1-6; D possibly corresponds to TRBD1 (6 bases). Between the trimmed V and J ends, which lost 6 bases and 0 bases, there was a span of 12 bases. The CDR3 is 16 amino acids. Germline V CDR1 and CDR2: SNHLY, FYNNEI.

The rearrangement joins TRBV6-5 to TRBJ2-1; D might be TRBD1 (6 bases). Per germline, CDR1 MNHEY and CDR2 SVGAGI. The CDR3 is 14 residues long. V was shortened by 4 bases and J by 10 bases, with 17 bases between the two germline ends. CDR3 DNA sequence: TGTGCCAGCAGTTCGCAACACAGGGTGGGGGAGCAGTTCTTC. It specifies CASSSQHRVGEQFF.

This clone was seen a handful of times. V and J are TRBV30 and TRBJ1-2; 7 nucleotides match TRBD1. The CDR3 is 12 residues long. Germline V gives CDR1 GTSNPN, CDR2 SVGIG (reference sequence). The junction had 7 bases not matched to a gene; V was cut back by 5 bases and J by 7 bases. The CDR3 nucleotides read TGTGCCTGGCAAACAGGGGAGGGTGGCTACACCTTC. Amino acids: CAWQTGEGGYTF.